This T cell receptor (beta chain) was retrieved from a study of PD-1 blockade in classical Hodgkin lymphoma. Each of the patients experienced relapse following autologous stem cell transplantation, and their brentuximab vedotin exposure differed. Complete response, partial response or progressive disease constituted the best response categories observed. This table comes from immunoSEQ multiplex PCR, and its TCRdb copy is limited to in-frame clones, with some not included. The table has 25,000 to 35,000 clones, about three quarters seen once. Trimming took 11 bases from V and 6 from J, leaving 8 bases between them. Germline CDR1 is WNHNN and CDR2 is SYGVQD (reference sequence). This CDR3 is built from 10 residues. This clone showed up just once.

The chain combines TRBV10-1 with TRBJ1-5; D ambiguous. The input for sequencing was peripheral blood mononuclear cells (PBMCs), taken before the second cycle of nivolumab. The clonotype comes from a human donor with classical Hodgkin lymphoma. CDR3 DNA: TGCGCCGACGTTTCTCAGCCCCAGCATTTT. It is translated as CADVSQPQHF.